The 14 T cell receptor beta chains in this list originate from one sample, sequenced in a study of blood T cell repertoires in COVID-19. This table comes from immunoSEQ multiplex PCR, and its TCRdb copy is limited to in-frame clones, with some not included. The table records 140,000 to 150,000 clones, around 87% of them present only once. Material for sequencing was peripheral blood. The receptors originated from a woman aged 45 to 65 with active or convalescent COVID-19.

The chain links TRBV5-4 to TRBJ1-3; tentative D call: TRBD1 (6 bases). This CDR3 region has 16 residues. The germline V gene encodes CDR1 SGHNT and CDR2 YYREEE (reference sequence). The V end lost 0 bases, the J end lost 0 bases, and 10 bases lay between the germline ends. For the CDR3, the DNA is TGTGCCAGCAGCTTGGGGGGGCTTCACTCTGGAAACACCATATATTTT. This codes for CASSLGGLHSGNTIYF.

The chain links TRBV2 to TRBJ1-5, with a possible D match to TRBD1 (6 bases). The germline V and J ends were trimmed by 7 bases and 1 base, with 11 bases remaining between them. The V gene's germline CDR1 is SNHLY and CDR2 FYNNEI. The CDR3 sequence is 14 residues long. CDR3 residues: CASTQGQSNQPQHF. In nucleotides, the CDR3 is TGTGCCAGCACCCAAGGACAGAGCAATCAGCCCCAGCATTTT.

The rearrangement links TRBV6-5 to TRBJ2-1; the match to TRBD1 covers 7 bases. The germline V gene encodes CDR1 MNHEY and CDR2 SVGAGI. CDR3 length: 13 amino acids. With 7 bases clipped from V and 6 bases from J, the junction kept 6 bases outside the gene matches. CDR3 DNA sequence: TGTGCCAGCAATTTCGCAGGGGGCAATGAGCAGTTCTTC. This sequence encodes CASNFAGGNEQFF.

Here the CDR3 reads CASSVGGGEEYEQYF. The CDR3 bases are TGTGCCAGCAGCGTAGGAGGTGGCGAAGAGTACGAGCAGTACTTC. The chain employs TRBV9 and TRBJ2-7, with D unclear. Germline CDR1 reads SGDLS; CDR2 reads YYNGEE. This CDR3 has 15 residues. Trimming removed 0 bases at V and 4 bases at J, with 14 bases between. Using reference TRBV9 and TRBJ2-7 for the parts outside the CDR3, the full variable domain is DSGVTQTPKHLITATGQRVTLRCSPRSGDLSVYWYQQSLDQGLQFLIQYYNGEERAKGNILERFSAQQFPDLHSELNLSSLELGDSALYFCASSVGGGEEYEQYFGPGTRLTVT.

The genes are TRBV5-5 and TRBJ2-5, with D uncertain. Trimming removed 5 bases from V and 2 bases from J, with 10 bases in between. The CDR3 loop spans 13 amino acids. From germline, CDR1 is SGHKS and CDR2 YYEKEE (reference sequence). The CDR3 nucleotides read TGTGCCAGCAGTTACACAGTACAAGAGACCCAGTACTTC. This codes for CASSYTVQETQYF.

The chain has TRBV27 and TRBJ1-1; 8 nucleotides agree with TRBD1. V was clipped by 4 bases and J by 5 bases; unmatched bases: 15. This CDR3 comprises 17 residues. Germline V gene data show CDR1 as MNHEY and CDR2 as SMNVEV (reference sequence). As DNA, the CDR3 is TGTGCCAGCAGTTCAAACGGGGCCAGGGGGCTGGAGACTGAAGCTTTCTTT. Its translation is CASSSNGARGLETEAFF.

In this sample, this clone turned up once. This rearrangement joins TRBV19 to TRBJ1-2; 7 bases align to TRBD1. The CDR3 is 15 residues long. V lost 5 bases to trimming and J lost 1 base; unmatched junction nucleotides: 7. Germline values: CDR1 LNHDA, CDR2 SQIVND (reference sequence). This CDR3 reads CASSRGGGINYGYTF. The CDR3 bases are TGTGCCAGTAGTCGCGGAGGGGGCATTAACTATGGCTACACCTTC.

Written as DNA, the CDR3 is TGCGCCAGCAGCTCGGCGGGAGAGGGGGGGTACCAAGAGACCCAGTACTTC. Its translation: CASSSAGEGGYQETQYF. The V gene is TRBV5-1, the J gene TRBJ2-5; a possible D gene is TRBD2 (7 bases). Germline V CDR1 and CDR2: SGHRS, YFSETQ. This CDR3 is 17 amino acids long. V was trimmed by 3 bases and J by 0 bases, leaving 18 bases between them.

CDR3 residues: CASRGRDSGYGYTF. The CDR3 DNA sequence: TGTGCCAGCAGGGGTAGGGACAGTGGGTATGGCTACACCTTC. The chain carries TRBV6-5 and TRBJ1-2, with TRBD1 matching over 7 bases. Trimming cost V 6 bases and J 5 bases; bases outside gene matches: 9. The V gene's germline CDR1 is MNHEY and CDR2 SVGAGI. This CDR3 is built from 14 residues.

This chain links TRBV7-9 with TRBJ1-2; D remains unclear. The V gene's germline CDR1 is SEHNR and CDR2 FQNEAQ (reference sequence). This CDR3 has 16 amino acids. V lost 4 bases and J lost 4, with 19 bases in between. This chain's CDR3 is CASSSTQVFSGYGYTF. The CDR3 DNA follows: TGTGCCAGCAGCTCAACTCAGGTTTTCTCTGGCTATGGCTACACCTTC. The full variable domain, with the rest looked up from reference TRBV7-9 and TRBJ1-2, is DTGVSQNPRHKITKRGQNVTFRCDPISEHNRLYWYRQTLGQGPEFLTYFQNEAQLEKSRLLSDRFSAERPKGSFSTLEIQRTEQGDSAMYLCASSSTQVFSGYGYTFGSGTRLTVV.

This clone showed up just once. The V gene is TRBV5-8, the J gene TRBJ1-5, with D perhaps TRBD1 (6 bases). There are 14 residues in the CDR3. Deletions cut 2 bases from V and 2 bases from J, with 8 bases between. CDR1 is SGHTS and CDR2 is YDEGEE in the germline V gene. CDR3 sequence: CASSFAGGNQPQHF. CDR3 sequence (DNA): TGTGCCAGCAGCTTCGCAGGGGGCAATCAGCCCCAGCATTTT.

The chain combines TRBV15 with TRBJ2-3, with a weak D call TRBD2 (6 bases). V was shortened by 5 bases and J by 3 bases, with 15 bases between the two germline ends. This CDR3 has 15 residues. In germline, CDR1 is LNHNV, CDR2 YYDKDF (reference sequence). DNA for the CDR3: TGTGCCACCAGCGCTAGCGTCAAGGGAACAGATACGCAGTATTTT. It specifies CATSASVKGTDTQYF.

The J gene is TRBJ2-7, the V gene TRBV21-1; the table assigns TRBD1, which was not confirmed against the DNA. TRBV21-1 is designated a pseudogene. The CDR3 covers 19 residues. The CDR3: CASSKGSGTGGRYSYEQYF. For the CDR3, the DNA is TGTGCCAGCAGCAAAGGCTCAGGGACAGGGGGTCGTTACTCCTACGAGCAGTACTTC.

The gene calls are TRBV6-5 and TRBJ2-7; TRBD1 aligns across 7 bases. This CDR3 has 16 amino acids. V lost 0 bases to trimming and J lost 0 bases; unmatched junction nucleotides: 5. Germline values: CDR1 MNHEY, CDR2 SVGAGI. CDR3: CASSYSTGQVSYEQYF. The CDR3 DNA reads as TGTGCCAGCAGTTACTCGACTGGACAGGTCTCCTACGAGCAGTACTTC.